Given below is one TCR beta chain in context. Clones were read by immunoSEQ multiplex PCR, and TCRdb kept only the in-frame ones, dropping some. The sample contains approximately 210,000 clones, about 84% of which appear only once. The CDR3 is 16 amino acids. Germline CDR1 reads KGHDR; CDR2 reads SFDVKD. Trimming removed 1 base from V and 1 base from J; junction bases left unmatched: 2. The data were taken from a study of blood T cell repertoires in COVID-19. Looking at the study overall: The cDNA or gDNA used as material had been derived from T cells, B-cell-depleted T cells, or PBMCs.

Sequencing was performed on peripheral blood. The gene calls are TRBV24-1 and TRBJ2-1; TRBD2 matches at 8 bases. The sequence derives from a woman aged 80 or over with COVID-19, enrolled during active disease. This chain's CDR3 is CATSDFGGGSYNEQFF. The CDR3 nucleotides read TGTGCCACCAGTGATTTCGGGGGGGGGTCCTACAATGAGCAGTTCTTC.